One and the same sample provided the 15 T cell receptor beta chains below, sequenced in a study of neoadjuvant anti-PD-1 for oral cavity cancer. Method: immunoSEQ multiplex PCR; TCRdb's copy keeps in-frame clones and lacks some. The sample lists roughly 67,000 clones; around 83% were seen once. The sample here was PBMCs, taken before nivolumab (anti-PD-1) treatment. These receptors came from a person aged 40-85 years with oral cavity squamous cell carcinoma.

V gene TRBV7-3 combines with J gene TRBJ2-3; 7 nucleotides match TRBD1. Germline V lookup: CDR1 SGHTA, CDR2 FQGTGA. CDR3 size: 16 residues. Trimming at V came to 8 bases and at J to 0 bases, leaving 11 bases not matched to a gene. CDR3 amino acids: CASGKIGTASTDTQYF. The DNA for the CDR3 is TGTGCCAGCGGAAAAATCGGGACAGCTAGCACAGATACGCAGTATTTT.

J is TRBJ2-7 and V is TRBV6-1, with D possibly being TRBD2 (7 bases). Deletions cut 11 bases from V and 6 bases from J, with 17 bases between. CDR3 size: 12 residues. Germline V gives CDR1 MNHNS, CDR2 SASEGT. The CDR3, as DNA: TGTGCCGGGCAAGAGGGAGGGGGCGAGCAGTACTTC. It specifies CAGQEGGGEQYF.

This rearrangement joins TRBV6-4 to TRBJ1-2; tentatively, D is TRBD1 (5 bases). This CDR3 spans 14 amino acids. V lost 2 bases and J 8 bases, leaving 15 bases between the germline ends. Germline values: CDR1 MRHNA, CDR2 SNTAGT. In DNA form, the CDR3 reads TGTGCCAGCAGTGACATAGCAGGGTTCGGAGGCTACACCTTC. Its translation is CASSDIAGFGGYTF.

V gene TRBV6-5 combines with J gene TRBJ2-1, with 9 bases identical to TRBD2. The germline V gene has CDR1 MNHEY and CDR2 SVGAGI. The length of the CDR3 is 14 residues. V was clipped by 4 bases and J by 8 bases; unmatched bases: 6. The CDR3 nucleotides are TGTGCCAGCAGTTTTAGCGGGAGCCCCGATGAGCAGTTCTTC. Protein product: CASSFSGSPDEQFF.

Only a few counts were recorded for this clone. For the CDR3, the DNA is TGTGCCAGCAGCTTAGGACTTTTGGAGACCCAGTACTTC. This encodes CASSLGLLETQYF. The rearrangement joins TRBV7-9 to TRBJ2-5; D is ambiguous. Trimming shortened V by 1 base and J by 5 bases, and 8 bases separated the two germline ends. Germline lookup yields CDR1 SEHNR and CDR2 FQNEAQ (reference sequence). The CDR3 length is 13 residues.

The CDR3 DNA reads as TGTGCCAGCAGCTCATATTTGGACAGCGGGACGAGATCCTACAATGAGCAGTTCTTC. Translation: CASSSYLDSGTRSYNEQFF. V gene TRBV7-8 combines with J gene TRBJ2-1; TRBD2 might be the D (7 bases). The length of the CDR3 is 19 residues. Trimming took 4 bases from V and 1 from J, leaving 23 bases between them. CDR1 is SGHVS and CDR2 is FQNEAQ in the germline V gene.

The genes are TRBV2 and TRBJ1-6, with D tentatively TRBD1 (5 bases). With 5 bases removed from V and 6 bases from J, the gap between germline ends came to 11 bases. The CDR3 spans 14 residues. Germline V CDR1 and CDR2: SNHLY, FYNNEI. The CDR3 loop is CASSQGSANSPLHF. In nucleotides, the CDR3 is TGTGCCAGCAGTCAGGGCAGTGCTAATTCACCCCTCCACTTT.

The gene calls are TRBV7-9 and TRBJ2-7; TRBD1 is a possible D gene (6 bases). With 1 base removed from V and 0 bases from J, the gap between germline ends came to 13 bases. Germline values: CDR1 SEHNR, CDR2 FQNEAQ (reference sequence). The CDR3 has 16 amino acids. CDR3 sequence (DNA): TGTGCCAGCAGCTTAGGGGGGCTACACAGCTCCTACGAGCAGTACTTC. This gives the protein CASSLGGLHSSYEQYF. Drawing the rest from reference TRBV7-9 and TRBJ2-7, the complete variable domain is DTGVSQNPRHKITKRGQNVTFRCDPISEHNRLYWYRQTLGQGPEFLTYFQNEAQLEKSRLLSDRFSAERPKGSFSTLEIQRTEQGDSAMYLCASSLGGLHSSYEQYFGPGTRLTVT.

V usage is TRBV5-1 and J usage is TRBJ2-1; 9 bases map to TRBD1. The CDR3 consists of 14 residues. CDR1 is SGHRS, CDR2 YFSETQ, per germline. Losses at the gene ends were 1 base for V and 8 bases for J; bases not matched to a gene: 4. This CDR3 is CASSLSGQGHEQFF. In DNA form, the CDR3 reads TGCGCCAGCAGCTTGTCGGGACAGGGCCATGAGCAGTTCTTC.

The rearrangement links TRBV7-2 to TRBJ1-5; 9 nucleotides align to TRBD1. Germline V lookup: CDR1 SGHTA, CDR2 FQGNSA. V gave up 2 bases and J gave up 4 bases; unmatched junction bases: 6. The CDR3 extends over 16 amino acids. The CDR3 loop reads CASSLRDREGNQPQHF. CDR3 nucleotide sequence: TGTGCCAGCAGCTTAAGGGACAGGGAGGGTAATCAGCCCCAGCATTTT.

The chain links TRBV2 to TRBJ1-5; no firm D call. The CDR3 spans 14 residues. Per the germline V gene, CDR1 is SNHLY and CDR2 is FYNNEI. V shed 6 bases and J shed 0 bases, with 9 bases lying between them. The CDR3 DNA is TGTGCCAGCAGGGGTCCATATAGCAATCAGCCCCAGCATTTT. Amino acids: CASRGPYSNQPQHF.

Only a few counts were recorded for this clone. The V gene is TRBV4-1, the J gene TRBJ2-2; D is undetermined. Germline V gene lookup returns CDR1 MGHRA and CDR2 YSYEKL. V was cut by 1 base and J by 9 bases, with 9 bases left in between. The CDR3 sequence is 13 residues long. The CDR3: CASSQVGVRELFF. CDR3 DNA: TGCGCCAGCAGCCAAGTTGGGGTCCGGGAGCTGTTTTTT.

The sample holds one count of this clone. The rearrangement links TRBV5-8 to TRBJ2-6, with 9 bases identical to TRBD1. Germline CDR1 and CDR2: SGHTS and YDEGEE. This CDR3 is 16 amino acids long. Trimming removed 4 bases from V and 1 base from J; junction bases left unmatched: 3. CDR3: CASSGQGRSGANVLTF. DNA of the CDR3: TGTGCCAGCAGCGGACAGGGGCGGTCTGGGGCCAACGTCCTGACTTTC. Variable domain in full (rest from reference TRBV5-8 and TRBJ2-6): EAGVTQSPTHLIKTRGQQATLRCSPISGHTSVYWYQQALGLGLQFLLWYDEGEERNRGNFPPRFSGRQFPNYSSELNVNALELEDSALYLCASSGQGRSGANVLTFGAGSRLTVL.

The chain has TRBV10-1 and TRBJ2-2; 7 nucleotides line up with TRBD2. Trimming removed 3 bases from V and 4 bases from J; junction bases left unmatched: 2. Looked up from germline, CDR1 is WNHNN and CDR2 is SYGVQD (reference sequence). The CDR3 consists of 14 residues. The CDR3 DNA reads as TGCGCCAGCAGTGACCCGGGGGGCACCGGGGAGCTGTTTTTT. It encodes CASSDPGGTGELFF.

In DNA, the CDR3 is TGTGCCAGCAGCTCCTACAGGGGGCGAGGCACCGGGGAGCTGTTTTTT. Translated, it gives CASSSYRGRGTGELFF. This chain uses TRBV11-2 with TRBJ2-2, with 9 bases fitting TRBD1. In germline, CDR1 is SGHAT, CDR2 FQNNGV. The CDR3 contains 16 residues. V dropped 4 bases and J dropped 4; count of bases not matched to a gene: 7.